These T cell receptor beta chains were read from a single sample in a study of T cells in Graves' hyperthyroidism and ophthalmopathy. TCRdb reprocessed the multiplex PCR reads via MiXCR and lists one record per CDR3 protein. The sample comprises roughly 700,000 distinct CDR3 sequences, 17% of which are singletons, and around 16% rests with the top ten. Sequenced material: blood. Source of these receptors: a man in his fifties with Graves' hyperthyroidism. The CDR3 runs from the conserved cysteine through the conserved F or W. Fields, in order: D gene, V gene, J gene, clone size, CDR3 protein, CDR3 DNA. The D gene is left open where the match is weak. The size field is filled for only some rows; it gives once, few, many or a size class.

d_call: NA; v_call: TRBV5-1; j_call: TRBJ2-7; clone_size: NA; cdr3_aa: CASSFEPGMGYEQYF; cdr3_nt: TGCGCCAGCAGCTTCGAACCCGGGATGGGCTACGAGCAGTACTTC
d_call: TRBD1; v_call: TRBV18; j_call: TRBJ2-7; clone_size: few; cdr3_aa: CASSTTGGAPYEQYF; cdr3_nt: TGTGCCAGCTCAACCACAGGGGGCGCTCCCTACGAGCAGTACTTC
d_call: NA; v_call: TRBV28; j_call: TRBJ2-1; clone_size: many; cdr3_aa: CASSYPDGGTYNEQFF; cdr3_nt: TGTGCCAGCAGTTACCCTGACGGCGGAACCTACAATGAGCAGTTCTTC
d_call: TRBD2; v_call: TRBV30; j_call: TRBJ2-3; clone_size: NA; cdr3_aa: CAWSDQTSSGRTDTQYF; cdr3_nt: TGTGCCTGGAGTGATCAGACCTCTAGCGGGAGGACAGATACGCAGTATTTT
d_call: TRBD2; v_call: TRBV7-2; j_call: TRBJ2-3; clone_size: many; cdr3_aa: CASSLLPSGSSTDTQYF; cdr3_nt: TGTGCCAGCAGCTTACTTCCTAGCGGATCTAGCACAGATACGCAGTATTTT
d_call: TRBD2; v_call: TRBV29-1; j_call: TRBJ2-1; clone_size: many; cdr3_aa: CSVTGTSGSNEQFF; cdr3_nt: TGCAGCGTGACCGGGACTAGCGGGAGTAATGAGCAGTTCTTC
d_call: NA; v_call: TRBV6-1; j_call: TRBJ2-1; clone_size: few; cdr3_aa: CASSEPGSGVLSYNEQFF; cdr3_nt: TGTGCCAGCAGTGAACCGGGTTCGGGGGTGCTCTCCTACAATGAGCAGTTCTTC
d_call: TRBD2; v_call: TRBV11-2; j_call: TRBJ2-1; clone_size: few; cdr3_aa: CASSLAPGTSGRASSYNEQFF; cdr3_nt: TGTGCCAGCAGCTTAGCCCCCGGGACTAGCGGGAGGGCCAGCTCCTACAATGAGCAGTTCTTC
d_call: NA; v_call: TRBV7-2; j_call: TRBJ2-5; clone_size: many; cdr3_aa: CASSLGVSPQTQYF; cdr3_nt: TGTGCCAGCAGCTTAGGAGTTAGCCCCCAGACCCAGTACTTC
d_call: NA; v_call: TRBV28; j_call: TRBJ2-1; clone_size: once; cdr3_aa: CASSTYSVSPYNEQFF; cdr3_nt: TGTGCCAGCAGTACGTATAGCGTGAGCCCCTACAATGAGCAGTTCTTC
d_call: NA; v_call: TRBV9; j_call: TRBJ1-2; clone_size: many; cdr3_aa: CASSALLTGNYGYTF; cdr3_nt: TGTGCCAGCAGCGCGCTACTTACGGGAAACTATGGCTACACCTTC
d_call: TRBD1; v_call: TRBV29-1; j_call: TRBJ2-3; clone_size: few; cdr3_aa: CSVAPGQAADTQYF; cdr3_nt: TGCAGCGTCGCCCCGGGACAGGCCGCAGATACGCAGTATTTT
d_call: TRBD1; v_call: TRBV20-1; j_call: TRBJ1-2; clone_size: NA; cdr3_aa: CSAFLQGIYGYTF; cdr3_nt: TGCAGTGCTTTCCTACAGGGGATCTATGGCTACACCTTC
d_call: TRBD1; v_call: TRBV20-1; j_call: TRBJ1-5; clone_size: many; cdr3_aa: CSALGTGVQPQHF; cdr3_nt: TGCAGTGCCTTAGGGACAGGTGTTCAGCCCCAGCATTTT
d_call: NA; v_call: TRBV6-4; j_call: TRBJ1-2; clone_size: NA; cdr3_aa: CASSSRAGLGGYTF; cdr3_nt: TGTGCCAGCAGTAGCCGAGCAGGGCTGGGAGGCTACACCTTC
d_call: TRBD2; v_call: TRBV28; j_call: TRBJ2-3; clone_size: NA; cdr3_aa: CASSYLAGVSPSTDTQYF; cdr3_nt: TGTGCCAGCAGTTATCTAGCGGGCGTCAGTCCTAGCACAGATACGCAGTATTTT
d_call: NA; v_call: TRBV7-3; j_call: TRBJ2-1; clone_size: many; cdr3_aa: CASSLDPRDYSYNEQFF; cdr3_nt: TGTGCCAGCAGCTTAGATCCGCGAGATTATTCCTACAATGAGCAGTTCTTC
d_call: NA; v_call: TRBV20-1; j_call: TRBJ1-1; clone_size: few; cdr3_aa: CSARDAGGLNTEAFF; cdr3_nt: TGCAGTGCTAGAGATGCCGGGGGGTTGAACACTGAAGCTTTCTTT
d_call: NA; v_call: TRBV28; j_call: TRBJ2-1; clone_size: many; cdr3_aa: CASSDLDEQFF; cdr3_nt: TGTGCCAGCAGTGACCTTGATGAGCAGTTCTTC
d_call: TRBD1; v_call: TRBV15; j_call: TRBJ2-1; clone_size: few; cdr3_aa: CATSTASGQPNEQFF; cdr3_nt: TGTGCCACCAGCACAGCATCGGGACAGCCCAATGAGCAGTTCTTC
d_call: NA; v_call: TRBV28; j_call: TRBJ2-3; clone_size: many; cdr3_aa: CASRRQLSTDTQYF; cdr3_nt: TGTGCCAGCAGAAGACAGCTTAGCACAGATACGCAGTATTTT
d_call: NA; v_call: TRBV20-1; j_call: TRBJ2-7; clone_size: many; cdr3_aa: CSARTTGTYEQYF; cdr3_nt: TGCAGTGCCCGAACGACGGGGACCTACGAGCAGTACTTC
d_call: NA; v_call: TRBV12-3/TRBV12-4; j_call: TRBJ2-1; clone_size: NA; cdr3_aa: CASSFAGPYNEQFF; cdr3_nt: TGTGCCAGCAGTTTTGCGGGACCCTACAATGAGCAGTTCTTC
d_call: TRBD1; v_call: TRBV3-1; j_call: TRBJ2-5; clone_size: NA; cdr3_aa: CASSHGTDNQETQYF; cdr3_nt: TGTGCCAGCAGCCACGGGACAGACAATCAAGAGACCCAGTACTTC
d_call: NA; v_call: TRBV7-9; j_call: TRBJ2-1; clone_size: many; cdr3_aa: CASSPRGSSYNEQFF; cdr3_nt: TGTGCCAGCAGCCCCCGGGGTAGCTCCTACAATGAGCAGTTCTTC
d_call: TRBD2; v_call: TRBV14; j_call: TRBJ2-1; clone_size: few; cdr3_aa: CASSLLIREGEQFF; cdr3_nt: TGTGCCAGCAGCCTCCTCATAAGGGAGGGTGAGCAGTTCTTC
d_call: NA; v_call: TRBV27; j_call: TRBJ2-1; clone_size: NA; cdr3_aa: CASSRDQRNVQFF; cdr3_nt: TGTGCCAGCAGCCGGGACCAGCGGAATGTGCAGTTCTTC
d_call: NA; v_call: TRBV20-1; j_call: TRBJ2-1; clone_size: NA; cdr3_aa: CSATGGNEQFF; cdr3_nt: TGCAGTGCTACAGGGGGGAATGAGCAGTTCTTC
d_call: TRBD2; v_call: TRBV27; j_call: TRBJ2-1; clone_size: few; cdr3_aa: CASSLTSGIYNERFF; cdr3_nt: TGTGCCAGCAGTTTGACTAGCGGTATATACAATGAGCGGTTCTTC